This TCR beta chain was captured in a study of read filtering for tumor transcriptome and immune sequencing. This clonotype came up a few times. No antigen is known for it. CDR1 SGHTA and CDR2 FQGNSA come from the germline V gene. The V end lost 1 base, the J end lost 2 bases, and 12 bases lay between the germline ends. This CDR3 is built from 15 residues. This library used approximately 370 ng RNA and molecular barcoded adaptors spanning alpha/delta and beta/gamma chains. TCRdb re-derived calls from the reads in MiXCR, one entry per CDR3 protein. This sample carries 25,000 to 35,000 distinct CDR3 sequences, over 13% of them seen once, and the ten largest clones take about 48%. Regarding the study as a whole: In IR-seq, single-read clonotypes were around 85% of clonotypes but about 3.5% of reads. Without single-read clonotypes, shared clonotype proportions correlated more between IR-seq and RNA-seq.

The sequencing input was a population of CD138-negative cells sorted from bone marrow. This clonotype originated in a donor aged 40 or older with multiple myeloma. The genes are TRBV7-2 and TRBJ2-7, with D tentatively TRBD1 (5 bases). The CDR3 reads CASSLGQGSTYEQYF. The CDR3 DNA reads TGTGCCAGCAGCTTAGGTCAGGGATCCACCTACGAGCAGTACTTC.